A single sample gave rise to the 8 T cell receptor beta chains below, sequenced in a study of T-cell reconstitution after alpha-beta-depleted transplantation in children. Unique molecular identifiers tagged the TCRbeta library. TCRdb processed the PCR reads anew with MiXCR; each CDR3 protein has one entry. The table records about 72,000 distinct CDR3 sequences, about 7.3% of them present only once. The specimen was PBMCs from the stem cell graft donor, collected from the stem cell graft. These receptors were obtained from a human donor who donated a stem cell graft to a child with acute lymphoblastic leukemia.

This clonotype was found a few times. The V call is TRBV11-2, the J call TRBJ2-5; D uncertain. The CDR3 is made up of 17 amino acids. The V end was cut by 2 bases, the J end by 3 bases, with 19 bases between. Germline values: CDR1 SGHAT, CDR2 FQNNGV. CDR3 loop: CASSLLAGELLKETQYF. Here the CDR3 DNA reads TGTGCCAGCAGCTTATTAGCTGGGGAACTGTTGAAAGAGACCCAGTACTTC.

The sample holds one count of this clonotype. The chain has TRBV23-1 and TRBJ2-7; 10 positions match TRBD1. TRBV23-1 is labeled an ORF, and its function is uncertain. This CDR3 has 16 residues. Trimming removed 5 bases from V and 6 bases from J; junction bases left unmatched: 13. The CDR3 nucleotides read TGCGCCAGCAGTACCGGGACAGGGGAAAGAATCGGCGAGCAGTACTTC. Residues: CASSTGTGERIGEQYF.

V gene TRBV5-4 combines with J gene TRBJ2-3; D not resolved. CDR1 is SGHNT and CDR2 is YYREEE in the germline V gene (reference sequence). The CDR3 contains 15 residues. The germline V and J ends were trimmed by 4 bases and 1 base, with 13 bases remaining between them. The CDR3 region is CASSATLARTDTQYF. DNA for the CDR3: TGTGCCAGCAGCGCCACTCTGGCGCGCACAGATACGCAGTATTTT.

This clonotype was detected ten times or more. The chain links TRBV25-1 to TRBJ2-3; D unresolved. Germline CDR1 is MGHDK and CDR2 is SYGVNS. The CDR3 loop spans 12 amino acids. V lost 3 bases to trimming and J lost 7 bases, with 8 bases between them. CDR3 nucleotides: TGTGCCAGCAGTGATCTGCTGAATACGCAGTATTTT. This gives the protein CASSDLLNTQYF.

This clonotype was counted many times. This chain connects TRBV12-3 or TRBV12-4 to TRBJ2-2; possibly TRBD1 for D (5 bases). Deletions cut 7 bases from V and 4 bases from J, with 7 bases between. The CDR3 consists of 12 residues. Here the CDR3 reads CASKGFTGELFF. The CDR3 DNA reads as TGTGCCAGCAAGGGGTTCACCGGGGAGCTGTTTTTT.

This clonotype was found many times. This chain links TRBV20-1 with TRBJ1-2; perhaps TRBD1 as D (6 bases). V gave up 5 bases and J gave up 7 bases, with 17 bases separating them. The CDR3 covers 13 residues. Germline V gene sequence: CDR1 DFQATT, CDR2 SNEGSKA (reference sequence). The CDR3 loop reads CSAPRAQGSGYTF. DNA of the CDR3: TGCAGTGCTCCCCGGGCACAGGGCAGTGGCTACACCTTC.

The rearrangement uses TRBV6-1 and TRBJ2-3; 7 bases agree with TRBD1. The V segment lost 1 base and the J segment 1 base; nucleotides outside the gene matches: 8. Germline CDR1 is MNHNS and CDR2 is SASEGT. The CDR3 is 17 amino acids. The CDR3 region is CASSEGNRGSGTDTQYF. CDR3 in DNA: TGTGCCAGCAGTGAAGGAAACAGGGGATCGGGCACAGATACGCAGTATTTT.

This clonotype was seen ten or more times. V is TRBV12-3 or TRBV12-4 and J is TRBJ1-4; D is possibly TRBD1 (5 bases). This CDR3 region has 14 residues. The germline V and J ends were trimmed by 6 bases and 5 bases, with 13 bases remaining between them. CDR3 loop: CASRGTFPNEKLFF. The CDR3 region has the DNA TGTGCCAGCAGGGGGACCTTTCCGAATGAAAAACTGTTTTTT.